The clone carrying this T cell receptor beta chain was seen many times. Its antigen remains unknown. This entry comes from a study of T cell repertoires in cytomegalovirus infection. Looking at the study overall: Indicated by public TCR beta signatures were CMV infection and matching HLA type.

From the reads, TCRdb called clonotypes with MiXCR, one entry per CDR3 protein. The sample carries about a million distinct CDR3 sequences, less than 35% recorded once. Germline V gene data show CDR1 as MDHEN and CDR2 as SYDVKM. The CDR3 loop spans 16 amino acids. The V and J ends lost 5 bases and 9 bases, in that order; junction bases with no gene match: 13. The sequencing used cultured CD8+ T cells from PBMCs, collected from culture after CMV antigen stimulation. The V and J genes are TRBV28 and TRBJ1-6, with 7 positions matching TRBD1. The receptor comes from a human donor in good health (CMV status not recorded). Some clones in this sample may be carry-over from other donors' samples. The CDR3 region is CASSLPLQGPSSPLHF. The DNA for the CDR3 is TGTGCCAGCAGTCTGCCTTTACAGGGGCCCTCTTCACCCCTCCACTTT.